This T cell receptor (beta chain) was found in a study of cytomegalovirus exposure and HLA in healthy donors. Study results and limitations: Versus the approximately 670-donor mean, an Asian-associated ancestry cluster reportedly showed fewer N-insertions in a later analysis. Within an earlier analysis, most TCR beta V segments proved productive either about 90% or about 30% of the time. The study put roughly 160 TCR beta chains on its list as cytomegalovirus-associated.

The CDR3 consists of 15 residues. Germline-derived CDR1 and CDR2 are SGDLS and YYNGEE. J lost 9 bases, V lost 3 bases, and 9 bases had no gene match. The PCR used 60 Vbeta and 13 Jbeta primers. The repertoire was sequenced with immunoSEQ multiplex PCR; TCRdb's copy has only in-frame clones and lacks some. The sample holds roughly 97,000 clones, roughly 72% seen once. A word on this clone: Its antigen is as yet unknown.

Material: PBMCs. The chain has TRBV9 and TRBJ1-6, with 7 bases fitting TRBD1. The sequence came from a young woman in good health and CMV-seropositive. The CDR3 DNA is TGTGCCAGCAGCGGCGATCTGACAGGGCCTTCACCCCTCCACTTT. Protein: CASSGDLTGPSPLHF.